This T cell receptor (beta chain) was recovered during a study of blood T cell repertoires in COVID-19. The wider study: The United States, Italy and Spain provided the acute and convalescent COVID-19 samples. Sources were T cells, B-cell-depleted T cells, or PBMCs; the material itself was cDNA or gDNA.

Per the authors' pipeline: From reference gene primer amplification, estimates of nucleated cell counts were derived. Profiled with immunoSEQ multiplex PCR; TCRdb holds only in-frame clones, not every one. The DNA gave D and trimming, while V, J and clone size come from that table. In the table there are approximately 260,000 clones, 85% to 90% of which are singletons. CDR1 is MNHEY and CDR2 is SVGAGI in the germline V gene. The CDR3 contains 12 residues. The V and J ends lost 11 bases and 4 bases, in that order; junction bases with no gene match: 7. Sequenced input: peripheral blood. The source is a man in his late teens or twenties with active or convalescent COVID-19. The genes are TRBV6-5 and TRBJ1-2; 7 positions agree with TRBD1. The CDR3 here is CACGQASYGYTF. DNA for the CDR3: TGTGCCTGCGGACAGGCCAGCTATGGCTACACCTTC.